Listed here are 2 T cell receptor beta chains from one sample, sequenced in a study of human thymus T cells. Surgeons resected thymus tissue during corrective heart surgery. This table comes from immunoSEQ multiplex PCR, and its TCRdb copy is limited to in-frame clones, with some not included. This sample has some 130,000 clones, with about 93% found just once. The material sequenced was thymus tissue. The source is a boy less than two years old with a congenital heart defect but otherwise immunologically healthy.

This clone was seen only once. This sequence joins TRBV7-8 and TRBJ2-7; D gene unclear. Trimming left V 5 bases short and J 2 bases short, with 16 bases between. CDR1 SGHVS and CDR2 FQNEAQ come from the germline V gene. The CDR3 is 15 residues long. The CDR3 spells CASSTRTKRTYEQYF. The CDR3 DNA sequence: TGTGCCAGCAGCACGAGGACGAAAAGGACCTACGAGCAGTACTTC.

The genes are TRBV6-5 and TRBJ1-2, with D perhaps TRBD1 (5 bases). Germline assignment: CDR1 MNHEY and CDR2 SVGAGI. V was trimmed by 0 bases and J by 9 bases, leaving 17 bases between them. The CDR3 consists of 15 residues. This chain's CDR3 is CASSYSRQGLMSYTF. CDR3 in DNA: TGTGCCAGCAGTTACTCGAGGCAGGGCCTGATGAGCTACACCTTC.